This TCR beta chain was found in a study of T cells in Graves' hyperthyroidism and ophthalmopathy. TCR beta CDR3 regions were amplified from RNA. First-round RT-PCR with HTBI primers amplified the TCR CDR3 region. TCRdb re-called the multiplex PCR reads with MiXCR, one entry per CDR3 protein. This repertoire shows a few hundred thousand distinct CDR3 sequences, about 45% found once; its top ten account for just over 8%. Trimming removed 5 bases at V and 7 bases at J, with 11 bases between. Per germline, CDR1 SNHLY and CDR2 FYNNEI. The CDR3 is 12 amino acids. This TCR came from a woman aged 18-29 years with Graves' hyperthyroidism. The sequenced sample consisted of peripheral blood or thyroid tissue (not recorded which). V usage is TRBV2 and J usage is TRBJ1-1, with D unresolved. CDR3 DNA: TGTGCCAGCAGTTCAGAGACGATTGAAGCTTTCTTT. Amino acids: CASSSETIEAFF. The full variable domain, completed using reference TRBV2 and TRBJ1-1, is EPEVTQTPSHQVTQMGQEVILRCVPISNHLYFYWYRQILGQKVEFLVSFYNNEISEKSEIFDDQFSVERPDGSNFTLKIRSTKLEDSAMYFCASSSETIEAFFGQGTRLTVV.